Each of the 29 T cell receptor beta chains below was sequenced from the same sample in a study of early T cells in non-severe SARS-CoV-2 infection. TCRdb ran MiXCR on the 5' RACE reads and lists one entry per CDR3 protein. The sample consists of roughly 31,000 distinct CDR3 sequences, about 10% of them appearing once. Sequencing was done on a sample of whole blood. The receptors were sampled from an adult who was a healthcare worker with PCR-confirmed SARS-CoV-2 infection or an uninfected control (not recorded which).

This rearrangement joins TRBV11-3 to TRBJ2-5, with D maybe TRBD1 (5 bases). The CDR3 is 13 residues long. V was cut by 2 bases and J by 9 bases, with 13 bases left in between. The germline V gene has CDR1 SGHNT and CDR2 YENEEA. CDR3 sequence (DNA): TGTGCCAGCAGCTTAAACGTCGAAGGGGCCCAGTACTTC. The encoded protein is CASSLNVEGAQYF. Supplemented by reference TRBV11-3 and TRBJ2-5, the full variable domain reads EAGVVQSPRYKIIEKKQPVAFWCNPISGHNTLYWYLQNLGQGPELLIRYENEEAVDDSQLPKDRFSAERLKGVDSTLKIQPAELGDSAVYLCASSLNVEGAQYFGPGTRLLVL.

This clonotype showed up just a few times. This chain uses TRBV6-6 with TRBJ1-6, with TRBD1 matching 8 bases. Trimming cost V 0 bases and J 5 bases; bases outside gene matches: 0. CDR1 and CDR2 from the germline V gene are MNHNY and SVGAGI (reference sequence). The CDR3 runs 15 residues. The CDR3 region is CASSYSGQDNSPLHF. In nucleotides, the CDR3 is TGTGCCAGCAGTTACTCGGGACAGGATAATTCACCCCTCCACTTT.

This clonotype was observed at least ten times. The rearrangement uses TRBV7-2 and TRBJ1-2; 9 bases align to TRBD1. V gave up 3 bases and J gave up 2 bases; unmatched junction bases: 1. CDR3 size: 14 residues. The V gene's germline CDR1 is SGHTA and CDR2 FQGNSA. The CDR3 bases are TGTGCCAGCAGCTTTACAGGGGGCAACTATGGCTACACCTTC. Amino acid sequence: CASSFTGGNYGYTF.

A few counts support this clonotype. The CDR3 spells CAWGLVVMGEQYF. The CDR3 DNA follows: TGTGCCTGGGGTCTTGTGGTTATGGGCGAGCAGTACTTC. This chain links TRBV30 with TRBJ2-7; D is ambiguous. Trimming pared 5 bases from V and 6 bases from J, leaving 17 bases between. Germline loops: CDR1 GTSNPN, CDR2 SVGIG (reference sequence). The CDR3 has 13 amino acids.

In this sample, this clonotype turned up a few times. The chain carries TRBV7-2 and TRBJ1-2, with 8 bases that match TRBD1. Germline lookup yields CDR1 SGHTA and CDR2 FQGNSA. V dropped 0 bases and J dropped 6; count of bases not matched to a gene: 0. This CDR3 is built from 13 residues. As DNA, the CDR3 is TGTGCCAGCAGCTTAGCACAGGGGGATGGCTACACCTTC. It yields the protein CASSLAQGDGYTF.

This clonotype was recorded once. The chain is built from TRBV6-5 and TRBJ2-5, with 12 nucleotides matching TRBD1. Germline CDR1 is MNHEY and CDR2 is SVGAGI. The CDR3 contains 15 residues. Trimming cost V 5 bases and J 8 bases; bases outside gene matches: 9. CDR3 sequence (DNA): TGTGCCAGCAGTGCCCGGGACAGGGGGCCCCCAACCCAGTACTTC. Protein sequence: CASSARDRGPPTQYF.

V and J are TRBV29-1 and TRBJ2-2; 11 nucleotides line up with TRBD1. The germline gives CDR1 SQVTM, CDR2 ANQGSEA. Losses at the gene ends were 0 bases for V and 4 bases for J; bases not matched to a gene: 10. The CDR3 is 18 amino acids. The CDR3 bases are TGCAGCGTTGAAGACCAGGGACAGGGGGTCGTTCGCACCGGGGAGCTGTTTTTT. As protein: CSVEDQGQGVVRTGELFF.

The J gene is TRBJ2-3, the V gene TRBV24-1; perhaps TRBD1 as D (5 bases). Germline values: CDR1 KGHDR, CDR2 SFDVKD. The CDR3 extends over 12 amino acids. V gave up 6 bases and J gave up 5 bases, with 8 bases separating them. The CDR3 region is CATSLRGDTQYF. In nucleotides, the CDR3 is TGTGCCACCAGTCTTAGGGGAGATACGCAGTATTTT.

This clonotype was seen ten or more times. The gene calls are TRBV4-1 and TRBJ2-2, with no clear D. Germline V gene lookup returns CDR1 MGHRA and CDR2 YSYEKL. Trimming took 8 bases from V and 0 from J, leaving 7 bases between them. The CDR3 is 13 residues long. CDR3: CASRDANTGELFF. As DNA, the CDR3 is TGCGCCAGCCGAGACGCGAACACCGGGGAGCTGTTTTTT.

This clonotype was counted once. The gene calls are TRBV20-1 and TRBJ2-1; perhaps TRBD2 as D (6 bases). The V end was cut by 7 bases, the J end by 3 bases, with 19 bases between. Germline assignment: CDR1 DFQATT and CDR2 SNEGSKA (reference sequence). The CDR3 is made up of 15 amino acids. CDR3 region: CSVLRNGGYYNEQFF. CDR3 nucleotides: TGCAGTGTTTTAAGAAACGGGGGATACTACAATGAGCAGTTCTTC.

This clonotype was observed a handful of times. The genes are TRBV11-3 and TRBJ2-1; D gene unclear. CDR1 is SGHNT, CDR2 YENEEA, per germline. The CDR3 extends over 13 amino acids. Between the trimmed V and J ends, which lost 0 bases and 8 bases, there was a span of 8 bases. CDR3 region: CASSLELIDEQFF. The DNA for the CDR3 is TGTGCCAGCAGCTTAGAACTGATCGATGAGCAGTTCTTC.

Ten or more counts support this clonotype. This rearrangement joins TRBV20-1 to TRBJ2-5; 11 nucleotides align to TRBD2. The trim removed 1 base at V and 4 bases at J, leaving 2 bases unmatched. The length of the CDR3 is 14 residues. Germline V gene lookup returns CDR1 DFQATT and CDR2 SNEGSKA (reference sequence). CDR3 sequence reads: CSARGTSGLETQYF. The CDR3, as DNA: TGCAGTGCTAGAGGGACTAGCGGGTTAGAGACCCAGTACTTC.

At least ten counts were recorded for this clonotype. The CDR3 region has the DNA TGCAGTGCTAGAGCGGCAGGGGCTAGGGGTAACTATGGCTACACCTTC. This encodes CSARAAGARGNYGYTF. This chain joins TRBV20-1 and TRBJ1-2, with a possible D match to TRBD1 (6 bases). The germline V gene has CDR1 DFQATT and CDR2 SNEGSKA (reference sequence). V lost 1 base and J 1 base, leaving 16 bases between the germline ends. The CDR3 is 16 amino acids.

This clonotype has ten or more counts. V and J are TRBV27 and TRBJ1-5; D is possibly TRBD1 (6 bases). V lost 6 bases, J lost 1 base, and 10 bases lay in between. CDR3 length: 14 amino acids. The germline V gene has CDR1 MNHEY and CDR2 SMNVEV (reference sequence). The CDR3 sequence is CASRPGQSNQPQHF. The CDR3 coding sequence is TGTGCCAGCAGACCCGGACAGAGCAATCAGCCCCAGCATTTT.

This clonotype was recorded at least ten times. V is TRBV11-2 and J is TRBJ1-3, with no clear D. The CDR3 totals 12 residues. Germline lookup yields CDR1 SGHAT and CDR2 FQNNGV. V was shortened by 1 base and J by 7 bases, with 5 bases between the two germline ends. CDR3 residues: CASSLVSNTIYF. As DNA, the CDR3 is TGTGCCAGCAGCTTAGTGTCTAACACCATATATTTT.

This clonotype was observed at least ten times. The V call is TRBV9, the J call TRBJ2-2, with D perhaps matching TRBD2 (5 bases). The V end lost 4 bases, the J end lost 0 bases, and 7 bases lay between the germline ends. CDR3 length: 14 residues. Per germline, CDR1 SGDLS and CDR2 YYNGEE. The CDR3 reads CASSLLANTGELFF. The CDR3 nucleotides read TGTGCCAGCAGCCTACTAGCGAACACCGGGGAGCTGTTTTTT.

There are many counts of this clonotype. The V gene is TRBV4-1, the J gene TRBJ1-1, with D hard to call. CDR3 length equals 13 residues. The germline V gene has CDR1 MGHRA and CDR2 YSYEKL. V dropped 0 bases and J dropped 4 bases, with 6 bases sitting between them. CDR3 in amino acids: CASSQERRTEAFF. CDR3 DNA sequence: TGCGCCAGCAGCCAAGAGAGGCGCACTGAAGCTTTCTTT.

The V call is TRBV19, the J call TRBJ2-2; D possibly matches TRBD1 or TRBD2 (6 bases each). Deletions cut 6 bases from V and 7 bases from J, with 18 bases between. CDR3 length: 15 residues. CDR1 and CDR2 from the germline V gene are LNHDA and SQIVND (reference sequence). The CDR3 loop reads CASRTLRGDDGELFF. The CDR3 DNA reads as TGTGCCAGTAGGACCCTTAGGGGGGACGACGGGGAGCTGTTTTTT. Full variable domain (remainder filled in from reference TRBV19 and TRBJ2-2): DGGITQSPKYLFRKEGQNVTLSCEQNLNHDAMYWYRQDPGQGLRLIYYSQIVNDFQKGDIAEGYSVSREKKESFPLTVTSAQKNPTAFYLCASRTLRGDDGELFFGEGSRLTVL.

This clonotype showed up many times. This sequence joins TRBV7-6 and TRBJ1-3, with D possibly being TRBD1 (5 bases). The CDR3 length is 15 residues. The germline V gene has CDR1 SGHVS and CDR2 FNYEAQ. With 1 base removed from V and 2 bases from J, the gap between germline ends came to 9 bases. DNA of the CDR3: TGTGCCAGCAGCTTAGGAGGGACTACTGGAAACACCATATATTTT. As protein: CASSLGGTTGNTIYF.

With respect to this clonotype: This could be a read error, since a much larger clone is one nucleotide away. The rearrangement uses TRBV20-1 and TRBJ2-7; possibly TRBD1 for D (6 bases). CDR1 is DFQATT and CDR2 is SNEGSKA in the germline V gene (reference sequence). CDR3 length: 14 residues. The DNA for the CDR3 is TGCAGAGCTAGAACGACAGGAGTCTCCCACGAGCAGTACTTC. This encodes CRARTTGVSHEQYF.

V is TRBV5-6 and J is TRBJ1-1; D remains ambiguous. CDR3 length: 12 amino acids. The germline V gene encodes CDR1 SGHDT and CDR2 YYEEEE. V lost 0 bases and J lost 13, with 13 bases in between. The CDR3 sequence is CASSLAEGRVFF. CDR3 nucleotide sequence: TGTGCCAGCAGCTTGGCGGAAGGGCGGGTTTTCTTT.

This clonotype was counted ten times or more. The chain joins TRBV6-6 to TRBJ1-2; D remains unclear. Deletions cut 0 bases from V and 8 bases from J, with 16 bases between. The CDR3 totals 15 residues. CDR1 and CDR2 from the germline V gene are MNHNY and SVGAGI (reference sequence). CDR3: CASSYSGQAFGGYTF. CDR3 DNA: TGTGCCAGCAGTTACTCGGGTCAGGCGTTCGGGGGCTACACCTTC.

This clonotype was recorded at least ten times. The CDR3 spells CASSSPEELETQYF. Written as DNA, the CDR3 is TGTGCCAGCAGCTCCCCTGAGGAGTTGGAGACCCAGTACTTC. V usage is TRBV7-6 and J usage is TRBJ2-5; D is undetermined. There are 14 residues in the CDR3. CDR1 SGHVS and CDR2 FNYEAQ come from the germline V gene. V was clipped by 4 bases and J by 5 bases, with 14 bases between them.

This clonotype was detected ten times or more. The chain carries TRBV20-1 and TRBJ2-3; TRBD2 agrees at 11 bases. The germline V gene encodes CDR1 DFQATT and CDR2 SNEGSKA (reference sequence). The J segment lost 0 bases and the V segment lost 5 bases, leaving 10 bases of the junction unmatched. The CDR3 has 17 amino acids. The CDR3 nucleotides read TGCAGTGCTTTACTAGCGGGGGCCCGAGGGAGCACAGATACGCAGTATTTT. Protein product: CSALLAGARGSTDTQYF.

This clonotype has a count of ten or more. The CDR3 loop is CASSQASAGGMKTQYF. The CDR3 DNA reads as TGCGCCAGCAGCCAAGCATCCGCGGGGGGGATGAAGACCCAGTACTTC. The V call is TRBV4-1, the J call TRBJ2-5, with 9 nucleotides matching TRBD2. V lost 1 base, J lost 6 bases, and 9 bases stayed unmatched. The germline V gene encodes CDR1 MGHRA and CDR2 YSYEKL. This CDR3 comprises 16 residues.

This clonotype has at least ten counts. The rearrangement joins TRBV5-4 to TRBJ2-7; 10 bases fit TRBD1. Germline V lookup: CDR1 SGHNT, CDR2 YYREEE (reference sequence). Trimming cost V 3 bases and J 3 bases; bases outside gene matches: 6. The CDR3 extends over 15 amino acids. CDR3 bases: TGTGCCAGCAGCTCGGGGACAGGGGACGTCTACGAGCAGTACTTC. Protein product: CASSSGTGDVYEQYF. The full variable domain, completed using reference TRBV5-4 and TRBJ2-7, is ETGVTQSPTHLIKTRGQQVTLRCSSQSGHNTVSWYQQALGQGPQFIFQYYREEENGRGNFPPRFSGLQFPNYSSELNVNALELDDSALYLCASSSGTGDVYEQYFGPGTRLTVT.

The V call is TRBV5-1, the J call TRBJ2-2; 16 bases line up with TRBD2. With 4 bases clipped from V and 10 bases from J, the junction kept 7 bases outside the gene matches. Looked up from germline, CDR1 is SGHRS and CDR2 is YFSETQ. The CDR3 loop spans 16 amino acids. This chain's CDR3 is CASSAGTSGGAEELFF. Written as DNA, the CDR3 is TGCGCCAGCAGCGCAGGGACTAGCGGGGGGGCCGAGGAGCTGTTTTTT.

This clonotype was seen many times. This chain uses TRBV6-2 or TRBV6-3 with TRBJ1-1; TRBD1 matches at 7 bases. The V gene's germline CDR1 is MNHEY and CDR2 SVGEGT. Germline trimming cut 4 bases from V and 2 bases from J; bases unmatched to any gene: 10. This CDR3 comprises 16 residues. The DNA of the CDR3 is TGTGCCAGCAGTTCACAGGGGAACGGGAAAAACACTGAAGCTTTCTTT. Protein: CASSSQGNGKNTEAFF.

This chain links TRBV6-5 with TRBJ1-3; weak D call: TRBD1 (5 bases). Between the trimmed V and J ends, which lost 5 bases and 2 bases, there was a span of 16 bases. This CDR3 is built from 16 residues. Germline CDR1 is MNHEY and CDR2 is SVGAGI. The CDR3 nucleotides read TGTGCCAGCAGTAGAGGGTCAGGGTTGACTGGAAACACCATATATTTT. It codes for CASSRGSGLTGNTIYF.